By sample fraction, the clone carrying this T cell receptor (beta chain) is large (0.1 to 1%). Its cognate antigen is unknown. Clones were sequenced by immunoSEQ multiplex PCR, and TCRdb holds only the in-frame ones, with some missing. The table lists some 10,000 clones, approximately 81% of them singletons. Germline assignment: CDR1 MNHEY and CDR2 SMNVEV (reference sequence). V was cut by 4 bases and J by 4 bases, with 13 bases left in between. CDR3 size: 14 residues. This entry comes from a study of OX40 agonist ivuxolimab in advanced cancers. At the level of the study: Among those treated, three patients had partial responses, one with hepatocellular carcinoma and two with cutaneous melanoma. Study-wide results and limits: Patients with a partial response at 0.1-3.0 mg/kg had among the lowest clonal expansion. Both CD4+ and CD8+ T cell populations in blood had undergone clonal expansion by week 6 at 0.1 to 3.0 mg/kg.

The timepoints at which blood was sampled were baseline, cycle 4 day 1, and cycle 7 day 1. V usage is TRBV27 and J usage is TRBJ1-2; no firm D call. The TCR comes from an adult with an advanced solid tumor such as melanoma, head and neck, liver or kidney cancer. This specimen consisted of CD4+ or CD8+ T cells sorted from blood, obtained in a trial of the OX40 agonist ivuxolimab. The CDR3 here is CASSSDPKSYGYTF. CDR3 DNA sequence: TGTGCCAGCAGTTCAGACCCTAAATCCTATGGCTACACCTTC.